The clone carrying this T cell receptor beta chain is medium-sized by frequency. The sequenced fragment ends 3 residues before the CDR3 boundary, so the rest is inferred from the germline J gene. This entry belongs to a study of T cells in women clearing cervical HPV infection. Whole-study context: Donors had HPV16-related CIN3 or worse; 2 had invasive cancer.

With V trimmed by 6 bases and J by 1 base, 5 bases remained unmatched. CDR3 length: 15 residues. Germline CDR1 and CDR2: MNHEY and SVGEGT. TCRdb keeps only in-frame clones here, not all; method: immunoSEQ multiplex PCR. Its clone listing holds some 30,000 clones. The source of this sequence is a woman between 18 and 69 years old with a cervical HPV16 infection that either progressed to CIN3+ or cleared (not recorded which). The chain has TRBV6-2 or TRBV6-3 and TRBJ2-1, with 8 nucleotides matching TRBD2. The sequenced sample consisted of blood buffy coat. The part of the CDR3 DNA that was read is TGTGCCAGCAGCCAAAGCGGGAGATCCTACAATGAG. It specifies CASSQSGRSYNE. In full, the CDR3 reads CASSQSGRSYNEQFF.